A selection of T cell receptor beta chains follows, all from one sample in a study of blood T cell repertoires in COVID-19. Sequencing used immunoSEQ multiplex PCR; TCRdb keeps in-frame clones, though not all of them. Of fewer than 200,000 clones in the sample, almost 85% were seen once. Material for sequencing was peripheral blood. Receptor source: a man aged 35-49 years who had recovered from COVID-19. Both conserved end residues are part of each CDR3. The D gene is left open where the match is weak. Clone size appears in some rows only: once, few, many, or a class for an expanded clone.

CDR3 protein | CDR3 DNA | J gene | V gene | clone size | D gene
CASSRTGGYDEQFF | TGTGCCAGCAGTCGGACAGGGGGGTACGATGAGCAGTTCTTC | TRBJ2-1 | TRBV14 | . | TRBD1
CARTLGQGGAFF | TGTGCCAGGACTTTAGGACAGGGTGGAGCTTTCTTT | TRBJ1-1 | TRBV6-5 | few | TRBD1
CASSYSERSYGYTF | TGTGCCAGCAGTTACTCTGAGCGGTCCTATGGCTACACCTTC | TRBJ1-2 | TRBV6-5 | once | .
CSVADRHQETQYF | TGCAGCGTAGCGGACAGACACCAAGAGACCCAGTACTTC | TRBJ2-5 | TRBV29-1 | . | .
CASSSNRDRDEQFF | TGTGCCAGCAGCTCAAACCGGGACAGGGATGAGCAGTTCTTC | TRBJ2-1 | TRBV11-3 | . | TRBD1
CASILGGDTEAFF | TGTGCCAGTATTCTCGGCGGAGACACTGAAGCTTTCTTT | TRBJ1-1 | TRBV19 | . | .
CSVVRSGGANYEQYF | TGCAGCGTTGTCAGGTCTGGGGGGGCAAACTACGAGCAGTACTTC | TRBJ2-7 | TRBV29-1 | . | .
CASSQDRQGEVGTF | TGTGCCAGCAGCCAAGATAGGCAGGGTGAGGTCGGGACCTTC | TRBJ1-2 | TRBV4-2 | . | .
CASSYRRNNQPQHF | TGTGCCAGCAGTTACAGGAGGAACAATCAGCCCCAGCATTTT | TRBJ1-5 | TRBV6-2/TRBV6-3 | . | .
CASSRSGQGNTGELFF | TGTGCCAGCAGCCGTTCGGGACAGGGGAACACCGGGGAGCTGTTTTTT | TRBJ2-2 | TRBV5-5 | . | TRBD1
CASSSGSYEQYF | TGCGCCAGCAGCTCGGGCTCCTACGAGCAGTACTTC | TRBJ2-7 | TRBV5-1 | . | .
CAWISRGNTEAFF | TGTGCCTGGATCAGTAGGGGGAACACTGAAGCTTTCTTT | TRBJ1-1 | TRBV30 | . | .
CASAFGVSQETQYF | TGTGCTAGCGCATTCGGGGTATCTCAAGAGACCCAGTACTTC | TRBJ2-5 | TRBV12-5 | . | .
CASSSADRPPTFSYEQYF | TGTGCCAGCAGCTCAGCAGACAGGCCACCCACGTTCTCCTACGAGCAGTACTTC | TRBJ2-7 | TRBV7-2 | once | .
CASSLSGRATNSPLHF | TGTGCCAGCAGCTTATCCGGCAGGGCCACGAATTCACCCCTCCACTTT | TRBJ1-6 | TRBV7-8 | . | .
CASKGDTYNEQFF | TGTGCCAGCAAAGGGGACACCTACAATGAGCAGTTCTTC | TRBJ2-1 | TRBV3-1/TRBV3-2 | . | .
CASSSGGTISTDTQYF | TGTGCCAGCAGCTCGGGGGGCACGATTAGCACAGATACGCAGTATTTT | TRBJ2-3 | TRBV11-3 | . | .
CAISLQGNSYEQYF | TGTGCCATCAGTCTACAGGGGAACTCCTACGAGCAGTACTTC | TRBJ2-7 | TRBV10-3 | . | TRBD1
CSVTGQGNGVYEQYF | TGCAGCGTAACCGGACAGGGGAACGGGGTTTACGAGCAGTACTTC | TRBJ2-7 | TRBV29-1 | . | TRBD1
CASAGRGFPGELFF | TGTGCCAGCGCGGGCAGGGGGTTTCCCGGGGAGCTGTTTTTT | TRBJ2-2 | TRBV9 | . | TRBD1
CASSLTGRSPLHF | TGTGCCAGCAGCCTGACAGGGAGATCACCCCTCCACTTT | TRBJ1-6 | TRBV11-3 | . | TRBD1
CASSLIRGGELFF | TGTGCCAGCAGCTTAATCCGGGGAGGGGAGCTGTTTTTT | TRBJ2-2 | TRBV7-6 | . | .
CASSMPRGAAGPSTDTQYF | TGCGCCAGCAGTATGCCGCGGGGGGCGGCGGGGCCTAGCACAGATACGCAGTATTTT | TRBJ2-3 | TRBV5-1 | . | TRBD2
CATSFTESGSLVHEQFF | TGTGCCACCAGCTTTACCGAATCGGGGTCTTTGGTCCATGAGCAGTTCTTC | TRBJ2-1 | TRBV15 | . | .
CASSFLQGAVEKLFF | TGTGCCAGCAGCTTTTTGCAGGGGGCTGTGGAAAAACTGTTTTTT | TRBJ1-4 | TRBV7-9 | few | TRBD1
CAIHHRDQETQYF | TGTGCCATCCACCACAGGGACCAAGAGACCCAGTACTTC | TRBJ2-5 | TRBV6-5 | . | .
CAISPGDMRGYTF | TGTGCCATCAGCCCAGGGGACATGCGGGGCTACACCTTC | TRBJ1-2 | TRBV10-3 | . | .
CATGGAGLYEQYF | TGTGCCACAGGAGGGGCGGGACTTTACGAGCAGTACTTC | TRBJ2-7 | TRBV6-5 | . | .
CAIGEGGSYEQYF | TGTGCCATCGGGGAAGGGGGCTCCTACGAGCAGTACTTC | TRBJ2-7 | TRBV10-3 | . | .
CASSVEGGFGEQYF | TGTGCCAGCAGCGTAGAGGGAGGATTTGGCGAGCAGTACTTC | TRBJ2-7 | TRBV9 | . | .
CASSIDPPLAGSYNEQFF | TGTGCCAGTAGTATAGATCCGCCCCTAGCGGGATCCTACAATGAGCAGTTCTTC | TRBJ2-1 | TRBV19 | . | TRBD2
CAISDPGQGESGNTIYF | TGTGCCATCAGTGACCCCGGACAGGGGGAATCTGGAAACACCATATATTTT | TRBJ1-3 | TRBV10-3 | . | TRBD1
CATSDPRVALADNEQFF | TGTGCCACCAGTGATCCGAGGGTCGCACTAGCCGACAATGAGCAGTTCTTC | TRBJ2-1 | TRBV24-1 | . | .
CASSWLTGNRVSYEQYF | TGCGCCAGCAGCTGGCTAACAGGGAATAGGGTCTCCTACGAGCAGTACTTC | TRBJ2-7 | TRBV5-1 | few | .
CASVAGNYEQYF | TGTGCCAGCGTCGCAGGAAACTACGAGCAGTACTTC | TRBJ2-7 | TRBV6-5 | once | .
CASSSLAGVRTGELFF | TGTGCCAGCAGCAGCCTAGCGGGAGTACGGACCGGGGAGCTGTTTTTT | TRBJ2-2 | TRBV11-3 | . | TRBD2
CASGLWTLTDSNQPQHF | TGTGCTAGTGGTTTATGGACACTTACTGATAGCAATCAGCCCCAGCATTTT | TRBJ1-5 | TRBV12-5 | . | .
CASSPTGTNEKLFF | TGTGCCAGCAGCCCTACAGGGACGAATGAAAAACTGTTTTTT | TRBJ1-4 | TRBV7-6 | . | .
CASSLPTQGTTQYF | TGTGCCAGCAGCTTACCGACACAGGGGACGACGCAGTATTTT | TRBJ2-3 | TRBV7-2 | . | TRBD1
CASSWSRQETQYF | TGTGCCAGCAGTTGGAGCCGACAAGAGACCCAGTACTTC | TRBJ2-5 | TRBV27 | once | .
CAWSWGQGYEQYF | TGTGCCTGGAGTTGGGGACAGGGCTACGAGCAGTACTTC | TRBJ2-7 | TRBV30 | . | TRBD1
CASSLGGASGNTIYF | TGTGCCAGCAGCTTAGGGGGGGCGTCTGGAAACACCATATATTTT | TRBJ1-3 | TRBV13 | . | .
CASSQLVKPGTGEKLFF | TGTGCCAGCAGCCAACTCGTAAAACCCGGGACAGGGGAAAAACTGTTTTTT | TRBJ1-4 | TRBV9 | . | TRBD1
CASSFDRNNEKLFF | TGTGCCAGCAGCTTTGACAGGAATAATGAAAAACTGTTTTTT | TRBJ1-4 | TRBV2 | . | .
CASSLSSSRWRSELFF | TGTGCCAGCAGTTTGTCCTCGTCCCGATGGAGGAGTGAACTGTTTTTT | TRBJ1-4 | TRBV28 | . | .
CASSSPDEQYF | TGTGCCAGCTCCTCCCCAGACGAGCAGTACTTC | TRBJ2-7 | TRBV18 | once | .
CASSSLTPATNEKLFF | TGTGCCAGCAGCTCTCTTACGCCAGCAACTAATGAAAAACTGTTTTTT | TRBJ1-4 | TRBV7-9 | many | .
CASSQEMDRGFYNEQFF | TGCGCCAGCAGCCAAGAAATGGACAGGGGGTTCTACAATGAGCAGTTCTTC | TRBJ2-1 | TRBV4-3 | . | TRBD1
CASSQGTGGSYNEQFF | TGTGCCAGCAGCCAAGGCACAGGGGGCTCCTACAATGAGCAGTTCTTC | TRBJ2-1 | TRBV4-2 | . | TRBD1
CASSESDRTPNQPQHF | TGCGCCAGCAGTGAATCGGACAGGACCCCTAATCAGCCCCAGCATTTT | TRBJ1-5 | TRBV10-1 | . | TRBD1
CASPGAGGTDTQYF | TGTGCCAGCCCCGGGGCGGGGGGCACAGATACGCAGTATTTT | TRBJ2-3 | TRBV2 | . | TRBD2
CASSQRRGGLGGELFF | TGTGCCAGCAGCCAGCGGCGGGGGGGGCTAGGCGGGGAGCTGTTTTTT | TRBJ2-2 | TRBV4-2 | . | TRBD2
CAWGTSTDTQYF | TGTGCCTGGGGGACTAGCACAGATACGCAGTATTTT | TRBJ2-3 | TRBV30 | . | .
CATSTFATNEKLFF | TGTGCCACCAGCACTTTTGCAACTAATGAAAAACTGTTTTTT | TRBJ1-4 | TRBV15 | . | .